A selection of T cell receptor beta chains follows, all from one sample in a study of blood T cells in healthy people across ages. Using its own MiXCR run on the 5' RACE reads, TCRdb lists one record per CDR3 protein. The data hold about 670,000 distinct CDR3 sequences, with 52% observed a single time. Sequences were obtained from blood. Receptor source: an elderly woman in good health. Each CDR3 is given without its conserved first and last residue.

j_call v_call cdr3_aa
TRBJ2-1 TRBV3-1 ASSQMSGSYNEQF
TRBJ1-4 TRBV12-3/TRBV12-4 ASRPEQNPATNEKLF
TRBJ2-3 TRBV7-3 ASSPSRWADTQY
TRBJ2-2 TRBV10-3 AISEEAGELF
TRBJ2-1 TRBV5-1 ASRFLAGEYNEQF
TRBJ1-1 TRBV20-1 SARKQGGTEAF
TRBJ2-1 TRBV28 ASSLVLAGVQF
TRBJ1-2 TRBV24-1 ATSDRDYGYT
TRBJ2-7 TRBV28 ASSSRLAGGPRSYEQY
TRBJ1-2 TRBV15 ATSPTQGFHGYT
TRBJ2-1 TRBV20-1 SARDSRLAGGSNEQF
TRBJ2-5 TRBV7-3 ASSFFGDREGQETQY
TRBJ2-5 TRBV20-1 SSANDPRETQY
TRBJ2-7 TRBV24-1 ATSDLKTRGQY
TRBJ1-2 TRBV6-5 ASSYSAGAPYGYT
TRBJ1-1 TRBV5-1 ASSQADTEAF
- TRBV20-1 SAQDGTGTYEQY
TRBJ2-7 TRBV20-1 SARDPGGMGGLRYEQY
TRBJ2-5 TRBV5-1 ASTQWGGRQETQY
TRBJ1-2 TRBV30 AWIPAVGASYT
TRBJ2-3 TRBV13 ASSASKRDTQY
TRBJ1-1 TRBV7-2 AARTSMNTEAF
TRBJ2-5 TRBV12-3/TRBV12-4 ASSPGTVNQETQY
TRBJ2-5 TRBV20-1 SARQGAKETQY
TRBJ2-7 TRBV3-1 ASQRGSGSYEQY
TRBJ2-1 TRBV24-1 ATSDFPNNEQF
TRBJ2-1 TRBV11-2 ASSPDRGRVNEQF
TRBJ2-2 TRBV6-4 ASREVPNTGELF
TRBJ2-3 TRBV12-3/TRBV12-4 ASSLEDFGTQY
TRBJ2-3 TRBV5-1 ASSTTGFTDTQY
- TRBV12-3/TRBV12-4 ASSFSGQGGIQY
TRBJ2-3 TRBV27 ASSSLAGGKRDTQY
TRBJ2-3 TRBV4-2 ASSQATSGGGADTQY
- TRBV2 ASGVAGAQETQY
TRBJ2-1 TRBV24-1 TTREQGANNEQF
- TRBV20-1 SAGDLAGGRAYEQY
TRBJ2-2 TRBV5-1 ASSFRGRNTGELF
TRBJ2-2 TRBV7-9 ASSLLENTGELF
TRBJ2-6 TRBV2 ASSEQTGGTGANVLT
TRBJ2-6 TRBV4-3 ASSPRSAGANVLT
- TRBV20-1 SAHPGQGARETQY
TRBJ1-6 TRBV3-1 ASSQVYGQGNSPLH
TRBJ2-7 TRBV20-1 SARAGENPYEQY
TRBJ2-7 TRBV5-1 ASNLAGGPYEQY
TRBJ2-3 TRBV20-1 SARGGLEADTQY
TRBJ1-5 TRBV7-2 GSSPQDSNQPQH
TRBJ1-4 TRBV4-1 ASSPKQATNEKLF
TRBJ2-2 TRBV5-4 ASSFSGIGYPGELF
TRBJ2-7 TRBV3-1 ASSSRGAYEQY
TRBJ2-1 TRBV7-3 ASSADRRDEQF
TRBJ2-3 TRBV5-5 ASSPFTLRGGGYTQY
TRBJ2-1 TRBV5-1 ASSLVSRGGTRGFDEQF
TRBJ1-1 TRBV20-1 SAAGPNTEAF
TRBJ1-5 TRBV20-1 SARERRWGAGQPQH
TRBJ2-7 TRBV5-1 ASKRLAGLYEQY
TRBJ1-6 TRBV14 ASSQQAGTPLH
TRBJ1-2 TRBV19 ASRRQGTNYGYT